This TCR beta chain emerged from a study of regulatory T cells in long-lasting Graves disease. Described time point: persistent/refractory GD, antithyroid drugs over 5 years with positive TRAb. The TCR library was made from RNA extracted from PBMCs. This clonotype occurred many times. Sequencing libraries for TCR beta were prepared with iRepertoire HTBI primers and Arm-PCR of CDR3 regions. One entry per CDR3 protein, called by TCRdb with MiXCR from the multiplex PCR reads. The data contain some 370,000 distinct CDR3 sequences, roughly 20% of them singletons. CDR1 and CDR2 from the germline V gene are SGHAT and FQNNGV. Trimming took 3 bases from V and 2 from J, leaving 14 bases between them. There are 15 residues in the CDR3.

The receptor's source is a female donor with Graves disease. The chain couples TRBV11-2 to TRBJ2-7; the D is unclear. The material sequenced was peripheral blood mononuclear cells (PBMCs), taken when the disease was refractory, from a patient treated with antithyroid drugs. Here the CDR3 reads CASSFDVGWTYEQYF. In nucleotides, the CDR3 is TGTGCCAGCAGCTTCGATGTCGGCTGGACCTACGAGCAGTACTTC.